This T cell receptor (beta chain) was sequenced during a study of blood T cell repertoires in COVID-19. The overall study: Donors in the United States, Italy and Spain gave samples during acute or convalescent COVID-19. In each case, the material was cDNA or gDNA derived from T cells, B-cell-depleted T cells, or PBMCs.

The CDR3 extends over 14 amino acids. Germline V gene sequence: CDR1 SNHLY, CDR2 FYNNEI. V was trimmed by 7 bases and J by 2 bases, leaving 12 bases between them. Study processing details: Scientists estimated how many nucleated cells there were by amplifying reference gene primers. Assay: immunoSEQ multiplex PCR; the TCRdb copy retains only in-frame clones and omits some. The V and J calls and clone size are taken from that table; D and trimming were inferred from the DNA. This table has about 70,000 clones, roughly 79% appearing once. The clonotype originates from a woman aged 55 to 70 with acute or convalescent COVID-19. The chain recombines TRBV2 with TRBJ1-3, with D perhaps TRBD1 (6 bases). Sequenced: peripheral blood. The CDR3, as DNA: TGTGCCAGCAAAGTACAGGGACCTGGAAACACCATATATTTT. It codes for CASKVQGPGNTIYF.